This TCR beta chain was captured in a study of cytomegalovirus exposure and HLA in healthy donors. Findings of the study overall: Overall, around 160 TCR beta chains were annotated as cytomegalovirus-associated.

With V trimmed by 3 bases and J by 8 bases, 8 bases remained unmatched. Germline V gene sequence: CDR1 SGDLS, CDR2 YYNGEE. The CDR3 extends over 15 amino acids. The PCR had 60 Vbeta and 13 Jbeta primers. Profiled with immunoSEQ multiplex PCR; TCRdb holds only in-frame clones, not every one. The data contain some 150,000 clones, over 8% of them singletons. This clone showed up just a few times. Its antigen is unknown. The TCR sequence derives from a male donor in good health and CMV-seronegative. Sequenced material: PBMCs. The genes are TRBV9 and TRBJ2-2, with TRBD2 matching over 9 bases. DNA of the CDR3: TGTGCCAGCAGCGAGGGACTAGCTGACGCAGGGGAGCTGTTTTTT. Amino acid sequence: CASSEGLADAGELFF. Full variable domain (remainder filled in from reference TRBV9 and TRBJ2-2): DSGVTQTPKHLITATGQRVTLRCSPRSGDLSVYWYQQSLDQGLQFLIQYYNGEERAKGNILERFSAQQFPDLHSELNLSSLELGDSALYFCASSEGLADAGELFFGEGSRLTVL.